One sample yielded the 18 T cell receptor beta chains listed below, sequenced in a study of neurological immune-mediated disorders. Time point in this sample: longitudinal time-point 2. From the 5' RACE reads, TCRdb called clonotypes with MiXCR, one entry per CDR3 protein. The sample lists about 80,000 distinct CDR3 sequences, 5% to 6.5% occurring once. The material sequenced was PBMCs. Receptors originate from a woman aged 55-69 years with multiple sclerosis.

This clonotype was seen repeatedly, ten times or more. This chain's CDR3 is CASSYSGGPASPLHF. The CDR3 region has the DNA TGTGCCAGCAGTTACTCGGGAGGGCCGGCTTCACCCCTCCACTTT. The chain recombines TRBV6-5 with TRBJ1-6, with D unclear. Germline-derived CDR1 and CDR2 are MNHEY and SVGAGI. The V and J ends lost 0 bases and 9 bases respectively, with 12 bases between them. CDR3 size: 15 residues.

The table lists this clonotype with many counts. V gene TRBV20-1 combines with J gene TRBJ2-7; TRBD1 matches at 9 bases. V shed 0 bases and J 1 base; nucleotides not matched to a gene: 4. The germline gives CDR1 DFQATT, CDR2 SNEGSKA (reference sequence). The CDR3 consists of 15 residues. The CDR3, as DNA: TGCAGTGCTAGAGACGCCGGGACAGGGTCCTACGAGCAGTACTTC. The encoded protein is CSARDAGTGSYEQYF.

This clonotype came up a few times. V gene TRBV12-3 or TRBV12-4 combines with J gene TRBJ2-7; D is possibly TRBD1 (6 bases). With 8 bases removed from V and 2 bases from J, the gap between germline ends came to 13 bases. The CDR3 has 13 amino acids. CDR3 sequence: CASSGTTTYEQYF. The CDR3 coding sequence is TGTGCCAGCTCCGGGACAACGACCTACGAGCAGTACTTC.

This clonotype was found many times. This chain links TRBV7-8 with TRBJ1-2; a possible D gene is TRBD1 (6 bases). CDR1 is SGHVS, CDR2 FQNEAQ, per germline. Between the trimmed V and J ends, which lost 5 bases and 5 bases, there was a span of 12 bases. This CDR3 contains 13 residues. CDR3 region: CASSPDRKYGYTF. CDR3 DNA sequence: TGTGCCAGCAGCCCGGACAGAAAGTATGGCTACACCTTC.

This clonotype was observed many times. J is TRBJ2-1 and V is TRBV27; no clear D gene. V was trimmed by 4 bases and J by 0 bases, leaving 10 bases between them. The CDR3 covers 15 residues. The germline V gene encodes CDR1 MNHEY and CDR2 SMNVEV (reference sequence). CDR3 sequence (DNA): TGTGCCAGCAGTTCACCACGACTCTCCTACAATGAGCAGTTCTTC. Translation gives CASSSPRLSYNEQFF.

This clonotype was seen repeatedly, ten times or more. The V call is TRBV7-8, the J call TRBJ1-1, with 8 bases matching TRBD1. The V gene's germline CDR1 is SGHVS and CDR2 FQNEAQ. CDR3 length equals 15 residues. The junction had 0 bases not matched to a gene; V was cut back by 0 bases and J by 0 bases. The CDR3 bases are TGTGCCAGCAGCTTAGCGGGACAGGTGAACACTGAAGCTTTCTTT. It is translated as CASSLAGQVNTEAFF.

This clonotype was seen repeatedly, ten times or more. CDR3 residues: CASGLGGTEAFF. The CDR3 DNA reads as TGTGCTAGTGGTTTGGGGGGCACTGAAGCTTTCTTT. This chain connects TRBV12-5 to TRBJ1-1; the D is unclear. Germline values: CDR1 LGHNT, CDR2 FRNRAP. This CDR3 is 12 amino acids long. Trimming removed 1 base at V and 4 bases at J, with 4 bases between.

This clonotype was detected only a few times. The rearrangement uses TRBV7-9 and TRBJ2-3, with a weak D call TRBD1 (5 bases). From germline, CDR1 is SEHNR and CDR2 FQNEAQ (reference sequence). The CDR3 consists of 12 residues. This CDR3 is CVTKGLTDTQYF. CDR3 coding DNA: TGTGTCACGAAGGGGCTGACAGATACGCAGTATTTT.

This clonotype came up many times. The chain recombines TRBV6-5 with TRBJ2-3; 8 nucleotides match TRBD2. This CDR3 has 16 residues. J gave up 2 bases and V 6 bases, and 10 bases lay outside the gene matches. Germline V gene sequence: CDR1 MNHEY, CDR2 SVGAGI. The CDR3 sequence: CASRPGAGVITDTQYF. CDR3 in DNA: TGTGCCAGCAGACCCGGAGCGGGGGTGATCACAGATACGCAGTATTTT.

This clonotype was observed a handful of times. This CDR3 is CASSTRGDTEAFF. CDR3 nucleotide sequence: TGTGCCAGCTCAACTCGGGGGGACACTGAAGCTTTCTTT. The chain employs TRBV18 and TRBJ1-1, with D possibly matching TRBD1 (5 bases). The V gene's germline CDR1 is KGHSH and CDR2 LQKENI. The CDR3 has 13 amino acids. V was clipped by 5 bases and J by 3 bases, with 10 bases between them.

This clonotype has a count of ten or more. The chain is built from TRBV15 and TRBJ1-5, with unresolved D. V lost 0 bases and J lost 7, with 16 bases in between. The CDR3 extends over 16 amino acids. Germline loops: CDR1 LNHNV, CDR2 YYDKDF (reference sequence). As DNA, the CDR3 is TGTGCCACCAGCAGAGATCGGGAGAAACCGGCACAGCCCCAGCATTTT. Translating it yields CATSRDREKPAQPQHF.

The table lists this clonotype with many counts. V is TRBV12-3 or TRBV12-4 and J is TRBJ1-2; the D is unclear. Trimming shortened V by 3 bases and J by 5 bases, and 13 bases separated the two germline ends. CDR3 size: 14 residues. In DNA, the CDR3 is TGTGCCAGCAGTTTTGAAGAGGTGGGGTATGGCTACACCTTC. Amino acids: CASSFEEVGYGYTF.

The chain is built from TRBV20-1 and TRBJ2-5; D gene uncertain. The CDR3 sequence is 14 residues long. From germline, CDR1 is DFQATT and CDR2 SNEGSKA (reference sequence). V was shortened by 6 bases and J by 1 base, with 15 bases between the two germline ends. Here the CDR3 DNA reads TGCAGTGCCCTCAGTGGTGCCGGCCAAGAGACCCAGTACTTC. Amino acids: CSALSGAGQETQYF.

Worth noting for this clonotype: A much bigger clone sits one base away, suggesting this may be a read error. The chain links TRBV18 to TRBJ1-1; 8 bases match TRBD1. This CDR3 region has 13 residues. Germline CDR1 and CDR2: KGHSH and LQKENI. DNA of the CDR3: TGTGCCAGCTCACCCGCAGGGGGCACTGGAGCTTTCTTT. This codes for CASSPAGGTGAFF.

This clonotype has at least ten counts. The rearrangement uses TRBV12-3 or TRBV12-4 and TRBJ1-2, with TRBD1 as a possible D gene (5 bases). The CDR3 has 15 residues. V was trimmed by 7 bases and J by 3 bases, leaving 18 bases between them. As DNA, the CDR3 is TGTGCCAGCACCAAGCCGGGACTAAAGGACTATGGCTACACCTTC. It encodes CASTKPGLKDYGYTF.

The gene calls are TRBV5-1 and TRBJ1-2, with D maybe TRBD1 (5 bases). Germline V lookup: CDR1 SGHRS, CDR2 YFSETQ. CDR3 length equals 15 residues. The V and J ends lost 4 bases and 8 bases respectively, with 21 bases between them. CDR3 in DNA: TGCGCCAGCAGCACCCTGGGCCAGGGCAAGGAGGGCTACACCTTC. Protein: CASSTLGQGKEGYTF.

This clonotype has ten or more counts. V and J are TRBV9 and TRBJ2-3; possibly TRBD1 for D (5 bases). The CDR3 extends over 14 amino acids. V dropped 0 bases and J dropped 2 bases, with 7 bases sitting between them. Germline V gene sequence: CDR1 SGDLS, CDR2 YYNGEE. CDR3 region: CASSVAGHTDTQYF. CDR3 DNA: TGTGCCAGCAGCGTAGCAGGACACACAGATACGCAGTATTTT.

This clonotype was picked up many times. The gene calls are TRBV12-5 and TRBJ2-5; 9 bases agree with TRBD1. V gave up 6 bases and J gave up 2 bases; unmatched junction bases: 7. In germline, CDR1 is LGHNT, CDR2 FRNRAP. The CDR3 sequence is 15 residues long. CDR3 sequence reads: CASGRGTGFQETQYF. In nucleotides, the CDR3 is TGTGCTAGTGGACGCGGGACAGGGTTTCAAGAGACCCAGTACTTC.